One sample yielded the 22 T cell receptor beta chains listed below, sequenced in a study of shared clonotypes between healthy human individuals. Repertoires were generated with immunoSEQ multiplex PCR, while TCRdb's copy carries only in-frame clones and drops some. The sample has roughly 2 million clones; about 94% are singletons. CD45RO-negative cells were positively selected for CCR7, leaving out terminally differentiated effector memory CD45RA+ cells. The sequencing sample was made of naive CD8+ T cells sorted from blood. Receptor source: a man aged 18-30 years in good health.

The chain links TRBV2 to TRBJ2-7, with TRBD2 matching 7 bases. The junction had 8 bases not matched to a gene; V was cut back by 1 base and J by 2 bases. Germline V gene data show CDR1 as SNHLY and CDR2 as FYNNEI. The CDR3 runs to 16 residues. Written as DNA, the CDR3 is TGTGCCAGCAGTGAAGGTCCTAGCGGTCCTGCCTACGAGCAGTACTTC. Protein sequence: CASSEGPSGPAYEQYF. Complete variable domain (other parts from reference TRBV2 and TRBJ2-7): EPEVTQTPSHQVTQMGQEVILRCVPISNHLYFYWYRQILGQKVEFLVSFYNNEISEKSEIFDDQFSVERPDGSNFTLKIRSTKLEDSAMYFCASSEGPSGPAYEQYFGPGTRLTVT.

The J gene is TRBJ2-7, the V gene TRBV27; 7 bases align to TRBD1. V was pared by 6 bases and J by 5 bases, with 10 bases of the junction left unmatched. This CDR3 region has 14 residues. CDR1 is MNHEY, CDR2 SMNVEV, per germline (reference sequence). The CDR3 DNA follows: TGTGCCAGCAGCTCAGGGGGAAGCGTCCACGAGCAGTACTTC. Translated, it gives CASSSGGSVHEQYF.

To note about this clone: Other DNA variants within this sample encode the same CDR3. The rearrangement joins TRBV13 to TRBJ2-1; weak D call: TRBD1 (5 bases). Germline-derived CDR1 and CDR2 are PRHDT and FYEKMQ (reference sequence). The CDR3 spans 12 residues. Trimming pared 2 bases from V and 6 bases from J, leaving 5 bases between. The CDR3 coding sequence is TGTGCCAGCAGCTTACAGGGCAATGAGCAGTTCTTC. It is translated as CASSLQGNEQFF. Full variable domain (remainder filled in from reference TRBV13 and TRBJ2-1): AAGVIQSPRHLIKEKRETATLKCYPIPRHDTVYWYQQGPGQDPQFLISFYEKMQSDKGSIPDRFSAQQFSDYHSELNMSSLELGDSALYFCASSLQGNEQFFGPGTRLTVL.

V is TRBV27 and J is TRBJ2-7; unclear D gene. Germline-derived CDR1 and CDR2 are MNHEY and SMNVEV (reference sequence). CDR3 length: 15 residues. Trimming took 0 bases from V and 3 from J, leaving 12 bases between them. Here the CDR3 reads CASSLSGNNFYEQYF. CDR3 sequence (DNA): TGTGCCAGCAGTTTATCAGGGAATAACTTCTACGAGCAGTACTTC.

The chain carries TRBV6-1 and TRBJ1-2; D is possibly TRBD1 (6 bases). The CDR3 covers 13 residues. Germline V gene data show CDR1 as MNHNS and CDR2 as SASEGT. V was clipped by 1 base and J by 7 bases, with 10 bases between them. The CDR3 bases are TGTGCCAGCAGTGAAGTTGGGGGGCTTGGCTACACCTTC. It translates to CASSEVGGLGYTF.

The chain has TRBV5-4 and TRBJ1-1, with D possibly matching TRBD1 (6 bases). CDR3 length: 15 amino acids. CDR1 and CDR2 from the germline V gene are SGHNT and YYREEE (reference sequence). Trimming removed 1 base at V and 0 bases at J, with 10 bases between. The chain's CDR3 is CASSLLGQMNTEAFF. The CDR3 bases are TGTGCCAGCAGCTTGCTAGGACAGATGAACACTGAAGCTTTCTTT.

This rearrangement joins TRBV7-9 to TRBJ2-5, with a possible D match to TRBD2 (6 bases). The CDR3 has 14 residues. The germline gives CDR1 SEHNR, CDR2 FQNEAQ (reference sequence). Trimming pared 7 bases from V and 2 bases from J, leaving 14 bases between. CDR3 protein: CASTDGTEQETQYF. CDR3 bases: TGTGCCAGCACCGATGGGACTGAACAAGAGACCCAGTACTTC.

Comments on this clone: Additional DNA sequences in this sample encode the identical CDR3. This rearrangement joins TRBV9 to TRBJ2-7; no clear D gene. With 0 bases removed from V and 2 bases from J, the gap between germline ends came to 9 bases. The germline CDR1 and CDR2 sequences are SGDLS and YYNGEE. The CDR3 totals 14 residues. In DNA, the CDR3 is TGTGCCAGCAGCGTAGGGGCCTCGACCTACGAGCAGTACTTC. Translating gives CASSVGASTYEQYF.

Worth noting for this clone: The sample contains more than one DNA sequence encoding this CDR3. CDR3 DNA sequence: TGTGCCAGCAGCGTAGAAGGTTCCACAGATACGCAGTATTTT. This codes for CASSVEGSTDTQYF. The chain carries TRBV9 and TRBJ2-3; D is uncertain. CDR1 is SGDLS, CDR2 YYNGEE, per germline. The V end was cut by 0 bases, the J end by 2 bases, with 7 bases between. The CDR3 sequence is 14 residues long.

As concerns this clone: The same CDR3 also results from other DNA sequences found in this sample. This chain connects TRBV19 to TRBJ1-6; D is uncertain. In germline, CDR1 is LNHDA, CDR2 SQIVND (reference sequence). V lost 7 bases to trimming and J lost 0 bases, with 10 bases between them. The CDR3 is 15 amino acids. As DNA, the CDR3 is TGTGCCAGTACCGGGAGCAGCTCCTATAATTCACCCCTCCACTTT. Translating gives CASTGSSSYNSPLHF.

The rearrangement uses TRBV19 and TRBJ1-1; TRBD1 might be the D (5 bases). Germline-derived CDR1 and CDR2 are LNHDA and SQIVND (reference sequence). CDR3 size: 14 residues. V was clipped by 5 bases and J by 1 base, with 11 bases between them. DNA for the CDR3: TGTGCCAGTAGTGAACTGGGACCGAACACTGAAGCTTTCTTT. Translating gives CASSELGPNTEAFF.

As regards this clone: This sample includes further DNA sequences coding for the same CDR3. V gene TRBV5-1 combines with J gene TRBJ2-7; 7 nucleotides line up with TRBD1. Germline CDR1 and CDR2: SGHRS and YFSETQ. CDR3 size: 14 residues. V was pared by 0 bases and J by 3 bases, with 3 bases of the junction left unmatched. The chain's CDR3 is CASSLEQGYYEQYF. CDR3 coding DNA: TGCGCCAGCAGCTTGGAACAGGGGTACTACGAGCAGTACTTC.

The chain has TRBV4-1 and TRBJ1-2; no reliable D call. The V gene's germline CDR1 is MGHRA and CDR2 YSYEKL. The ends were cut back, 1 base at V and 4 bases at J, with 16 bases in the middle. The CDR3 spans 16 residues. The CDR3 nucleotides read TGCGCCAGCAGCCAAGGGATCTCCTTAATCACCTATGGCTACACCTTC. This gives the protein CASSQGISLITYGYTF.

The CDR3 DNA reads as TGTGCCAGCAGCGTAGAGGGCCGCGGGGAGCTGTTTTTT. Translated, it gives CASSVEGRGELFF. The chain carries TRBV9 and TRBJ2-2; no reliable D call. The CDR3 spans 13 residues. V lost 0 bases and J 7 bases, leaving 7 bases between the germline ends. Germline loops: CDR1 SGDLS, CDR2 YYNGEE.

Written as DNA, the CDR3 is TGTGCCAGCAGTTTACCTCCAGGAGCGGGCACAGATACGCAGTATTTT. Its protein product is CASSLPPGAGTDTQYF. This chain joins TRBV27 and TRBJ2-3; weak D call: TRBD2 (5 bases). CDR1 is MNHEY and CDR2 is SMNVEV in the germline V gene (reference sequence). The V end lost 2 bases, the J end lost 1 base, and 13 bases lay between the germline ends. CDR3 size: 16 residues.

In DNA form, the CDR3 reads TGCGCCAGCCTTGACAGGGCGTGTTATTCACCCCTCCACTTT. It is translated as CASLDRACYSPLHF. V is TRBV23-1 and J is TRBJ1-6; 7 nucleotides agree with TRBD1. TRBV23-1 counts as an open reading frame of uncertain function. V was pared by 8 bases and J by 8 bases, with 9 bases of the junction left unmatched. The CDR3 spans 14 residues.

About this clone: Other nucleotide sequences from this sample produce the same CDR3. The chain employs TRBV9 and TRBJ2-7; D ambiguous. The CDR3 covers 13 residues. CDR1 and CDR2 (germline): SGDLS, YYNGEE. V lost 3 bases to trimming and J lost 0 bases, with 7 bases between them. The CDR3 DNA is TGTGCCAGCAGCGGTGCGAGCTCCTACGAGCAGTACTTC. Encoded protein: CASSGASSYEQYF.

V usage is TRBV11-3 and J usage is TRBJ2-7; TRBD2 agrees at 8 bases. Trimming took 4 bases from V and 2 from J; bases not matched to a gene: 10. Germline CDR1 is SGHNT and CDR2 is YENEEA. This CDR3 region has 16 residues. CDR3 coding DNA: TGTGCCAGCAGCTCGAGGACCGGGACTAGGCCCTACGAGCAGTACTTC. Amino acids: CASSSRTGTRPYEQYF.

The chain uses TRBV11-2 and TRBJ1-2; D perhaps matches TRBD1 (5 bases). V was trimmed by 1 base and J by 11 bases, leaving 23 bases between them. The germline V gene encodes CDR1 SGHAT and CDR2 FQNNGV. The CDR3 is made up of 16 amino acids. CDR3 DNA: TGTGCCAGCAGCTTAGGGGGATACGGGACGGTGGTGGGGTACACCTTC. It yields the protein CASSLGGYGTVVGYTF.

The V gene is TRBV9, the J gene TRBJ2-7; 7 bases align to TRBD1. CDR1 is SGDLS and CDR2 is YYNGEE in the germline V gene. Trimming took 0 bases from V and 3 from J; bases not matched to a gene: 6. This CDR3 is built from 15 residues. The CDR3 DNA follows: TGTGCCAGCAGCGTAGGAAGGGACAGTTTCTACGAGCAGTACTTC. Translating it yields CASSVGRDSFYEQYF.

The chain uses TRBV6-4 and TRBJ2-7; D remains unclear. V shed 9 bases and J shed 2 bases, with 14 bases lying between them. Germline V gene data show CDR1 as MRHNA and CDR2 as SNTAGT. The CDR3 runs to 13 residues. CDR3 coding DNA: TGTGCCAGAGGTGGAGACGAAGCCTACGAGCAGTACTTC. The encoded protein is CARGGDEAYEQYF.

The chain joins TRBV11-2 to TRBJ2-7; D is perhaps TRBD1 or TRBD2 (5 bases each). This CDR3 spans 19 amino acids. Germline V lookup: CDR1 SGHAT, CDR2 FQNNGV. Trimming cost V 2 bases and J 2 bases, with 25 bases left between them. In DNA, the CDR3 is TGTGCCAGCAGCTTACCTTTCGACCGTCCCGGGACGGTGCCCTACGAGCAGTACTTC. This gives the protein CASSLPFDRPGTVPYEQYF.